These T cell receptor beta chains were read from a single sample in a study of T cells in Graves' hyperthyroidism and ophthalmopathy. TCRdb reprocessed the multiplex PCR reads via MiXCR and lists one record per CDR3 protein. Of approximately 200,000 distinct CDR3 sequences detected, about a sixth appear once; the ten largest clones hold 35% to 50%. The sample was blood. The source of these receptors is a man between 40 and 49 years old with Graves' hyperthyroidism. CDR3s include the opening cysteine and the closing phenylalanine or tryptophan. The D gene is left open where the match is weak. A row's size may be missing; if present it is once, few, many or a size class.

cdr3_aa cdr3_nt cdr3_length j_call v_call d_call clone_size
CASSFSGTQETQYF TGTGCCAGCAGTTTTAGCGGGACCCAAGAGACCCAGTACTTC 14 TRBJ2-5 TRBV12-3/TRBV12-4 TRBD2 .
CASSLVLVGPLREPGELFF TGTGCCAGCAGCTTAGTGCTGGTCGGCCCCTTGAGGGAACCCGGGGAGCTGTTTTTT 19 TRBJ2-2 TRBV7-6 . many
CASSAIGGNTEAFF TGTGCCAGCAGCGCAATAGGGGGAAACACTGAAGCTTTCTTT 14 TRBJ1-1 TRBV7-3 . many
CSARHRGVYYGYTF TGCAGTGCTAGACACAGGGGAGTATACTATGGCTACACCTTC 14 TRBJ1-2 TRBV20-1 TRBD1 many
CASSLVQGGETQYF TGCGCCAGCAGCTTGGTACAGGGAGGAGAGACCCAGTACTTC 14 TRBJ2-5 TRBV5-1 . few
CASSPLGQGAQETQYF TGTGCCAGCAGTCCCCTAGGACAGGGGGCTCAAGAGACCCAGTACTTC 16 TRBJ2-5 TRBV6-1 TRBD1 many
CASSLRLDYEQYF TGTGCCAGCAGTTTAAGGCTTGACTACGAGCAGTACTTC 13 TRBJ2-7 TRBV27 . once
CASSSQVGYNSPLHF TGTGCCAGCAGCTCCCAAGTTGGCTATAATTCACCCCTCCACTTT 15 TRBJ1-6 TRBV9 . .
CASSPGTGGAGGHYGYTF TGTGCCAGCAGTCCGGGGACAGGGGGCGCGGGAGGGCACTATGGCTACACCTTC 18 TRBJ1-2 TRBV28 TRBD1 .
CASSQETGKEYEQYF TGTGCCAGCAGCCAAGAGACAGGGAAGGAGTACGAGCAGTACTTC 15 TRBJ2-7 TRBV4-2 TRBD1 few
CASSLFTSGGAYEQYF TGTGCCAGCAGTTTATTCACTAGCGGGGGGGCCTACGAGCAGTACTTC 16 TRBJ2-7 TRBV28 TRBD2 few
CASSGTGRYEQFF TGTGCCAGCAGCGGGACAGGGCGATATGAGCAGTTCTTC 13 TRBJ2-1 TRBV12-3/TRBV12-4 TRBD1 many
CASSQGGYGGRTQYF TGTGCCAGCAGCCAAGGAGGCTACGGGGGTCGGACGCAGTATTTT 15 TRBJ2-3 TRBV3-1 . .
CATRDGGQPQHF TGTGCCACGAGGGACGGAGGTCAGCCCCAGCATTTT 12 TRBJ1-5 TRBV28 . many
CASSRAGNTEAFF TGTGCCAGCAGCCGGGCGGGGAACACTGAAGCTTTCTTT 13 TRBJ1-1 TRBV7-3 . many
CASSTRPEDTQYF TGTGCCAGCAGCACCAGGCCGGAGGATACGCAGTATTTT 13 TRBJ2-3 TRBV7-3 . many
CASTLQGAMEAFF TGTGCCAGCACCCTGCAGGGGGCTATGGAAGCTTTCTTT 13 TRBJ1-1 TRBV28 TRBD1 .
CASSYRKGTEAFF TGTGCCAGCAGTTACCGGAAAGGAACTGAAGCTTTCTTT 13 TRBJ1-1 TRBV6-5 . many
CASSLVALAGGLFSDEQFF TGTGCCAGCAGCTTAGTTGCGCTAGCGGGGGGGCTGTTCTCCGATGAGCAGTTCTTC 19 TRBJ2-1 TRBV7-9 TRBD2 .
CASSQEGRAGGYTDTQYF TGCGCCAGCAGCCAAGAGGGGCGAGCGGGGGGCTACACAGATACGCAGTATTTT 18 TRBJ2-3 TRBV4-3 TRBD2 many
CASTLNRAPGSGNTIYF TGTGCCAGTACCCTAAACAGGGCCCCGGGCTCTGGAAACACCATATATTTT 17 TRBJ1-3 TRBV4-2 . few
CAPSRRTGKTDTQYF TGTGCCCCCAGCAGACGGACAGGGAAGACAGATACGCAGTATTTT 15 TRBJ2-3 TRBV15 TRBD1 few
CATSRGTGGPGELFF TGTGCCACCAGCAGGGGAACAGGGGGCCCCGGGGAGCTGTTTTTT 15 TRBJ2-2 TRBV15 TRBD1 many
CASSQVSSAPDTQYF TGTGCCAGCAGCCAAGTCTCTAGCGCACCCGATACGCAGTATTTT 15 TRBJ2-3 TRBV3-1 . many
CALKDRDGSYEQYF TGTGCCTTGAAGGACAGGGATGGGTCCTACGAGCAGTACTTC 14 TRBJ2-7 TRBV30 TRBD1 .
CAGARQTYGYTF TGTGCCGGGGCAAGACAGACCTATGGCTACACCTTC 12 TRBJ1-2 TRBV7-9 . .
CSVEAGQGAYYGYTF TGCAGCGTTGAAGCGGGGCAGGGGGCATACTATGGCTACACCTTC 15 TRBJ1-2 TRBV29-1 TRBD1 many
CASGTGTSADTQYF TGTGCCAGCGGAACCGGGACTAGCGCAGATACGCAGTATTTT 14 TRBJ2-3 TRBV2 TRBD2 many
CASSSTGDGNTEAFF TGTGCCAGCAGCTCGACGGGGGACGGGAACACTGAAGCTTTCTTT 15 TRBJ1-1 TRBV5-6 . many
CASSYSEDRGLGQPQHF TGTGCCAGCAGTTACTCGGAGGACAGGGGGCTAGGACAGCCCCAGCATTTT 17 TRBJ1-5 TRBV6-2/TRBV6-3 TRBD1 many
CSARPDRTTGELFF TGCAGTGCTAGACCCGACAGGACTACCGGGGAGCTGTTTTTT 14 TRBJ2-2 TRBV20-1 . few
CASSPGTSGGPGETQYF TGTGCCAGCAGTCCCGGGACTAGCGGGGGGCCAGGAGAGACCCAGTACTTC 17 TRBJ2-5 TRBV2 TRBD2 many
CSAGQGADGYTF TGCAGCGCAGGACAGGGGGCGGATGGCTACACCTTC 12 TRBJ1-2 TRBV29-1 TRBD1 few
CASSFSRRDTGELFF TGTGCCAGCAGCTTCTCGAGGAGGGACACCGGGGAGCTGTTTTTT 15 TRBJ2-2 TRBV7-2 . many
CASSISGGEQFF TGCGCCAGCAGCATTAGCGGGGGGGAGCAGTTCTTC 12 TRBJ2-1 TRBV5-1 TRBD2 few
CASSGETGYGYTF TGTGCCAGCTCAGGGGAGACGGGCTATGGCTACACCTTC 13 TRBJ1-2 TRBV18 . many
CASSYPRDPTNTGELFF TGTGCCAGCAGTTACCCGCGGGACCCTACGAACACCGGGGAGCTGTTTTTT 17 TRBJ2-2 TRBV6-9 . .
CAISETYEQYF TGTGCCATCAGTGAAACCTACGAGCAGTACTTC 11 TRBJ2-7 TRBV10-3 . few
CASSLAGTTEAFF TGTGCCAGCAGCTTAGCAGGAACCACTGAAGCTTTCTTT 13 TRBJ1-1 TRBV7-6 . few
CASSGLEAGNEKLFF TGTGCCAGCAGCGGCTTAGAGGCAGGGAACGAAAAACTGTTTTTT 15 TRBJ1-4 TRBV7-9 . .
CASSSIGNTIYF TGTGCCAGCAGCTCCATCGGAAACACCATATATTTT 12 TRBJ1-3 TRBV5-8 . .
CASSKGGDTEAFF TGTGCCAGCTCCAAAGGAGGGGACACTGAAGCTTTCTTT 13 TRBJ1-1 TRBV18 . many
CASSLASGGNTEAFF TGTGCCAGCAGCTTAGCGTCAGGTGGGAACACTGAAGCTTTCTTT 15 TRBJ1-1 TRBV7-2 . many
CASKLAGVNEQFF TGTGCCAGCAAACTAGCGGGGGTTAATGAGCAGTTCTTC 13 TRBJ2-1 TRBV7-9 TRBD2 .
CASSSGGQGAETQYF TGTGCCAGCAGCAGCGGAGGACAGGGGGCGGAGACCCAGTACTTC 15 TRBJ2-5 TRBV9 TRBD1 many
CASSVGPDLLAGELFF TGTGCCAGCAGCGTAGGTCCAGATCTGTTAGCTGGGGAGCTGTTTTTT 16 TRBJ2-2 TRBV9 . few
CASTMGQVYEQYF TGTGCCAGCACCATGGGACAGGTCTACGAGCAGTACTTC 13 TRBJ2-7 TRBV28 TRBD1 many
CASSAGDPSANQPQHF TGTGCCAGCAGTGCAGGGGACCCATCGGCAAATCAGCCCCAGCATTTT 16 TRBJ1-5 TRBV6-1 . few
CASSLVGQPGPHSGNEQFF TGTGCCAGCAGCTTGGTTGGACAGCCGGGACCGCATTCGGGCAATGAGCAGTTCTTC 19 TRBJ2-1 TRBV5-8 . few
CASSQVRMALGSYEQYF TGTGCCAGCAGCCAAGTGAGAATGGCGTTAGGGTCCTACGAGCAGTACTTC 17 TRBJ2-7 TRBV14 . few
CSASTGTDREQYF TGCAGTGCTAGCACCGGGACAGATCGCGAGCAGTACTTC 13 TRBJ2-7 TRBV20-1 TRBD1 many
CSAEGGGWNQPQHF TGCAGTGCCGAAGGAGGGGGTTGGAATCAGCCCCAGCATTTT 14 TRBJ1-5 TRBV20-1 . many
CASSLCRTASCGYTF TGTGCCAGCAGTTTATGTAGGACTGCCTCCTGTGGCTACACCTTC 15 TRBJ1-2 TRBV28 . many
CASSTGLTPDTQYF TGTGCCAGCAGCACCGGATTGACCCCAGATACGCAGTATTTT 14 TRBJ2-3 TRBV11-2 . many
CASSLAEGMQYF TGTGCCAGCAGCTTAGCCGAGGGTATGCAGTATTTT 12 TRBJ2-3 TRBV11-3 . many
CASSLGAGANYGYTF TGTGCCAGCAGTTTAGGGGCAGGGGCTAACTATGGCTACACCTTC 15 TRBJ1-2 TRBV28 . .
CASSPRWSSTDTQYF TGCGCCAGCAGCCCCCGGTGGAGTAGCACAGATACGCAGTATTTT 15 TRBJ2-3 TRBV5-1 . .
CASEAGTTNEKLFF TGTGCCAGCGAGGCGGGGACAACTAATGAAAAACTGTTTTTT 14 TRBJ1-4 TRBV2 . many
CASSLLGAGSQPQHF TGTGCCAGCAGTTTATTGGGGGCAGGGAGCCAGCCCCAGCATTTT 15 TRBJ1-5 TRBV12-3/TRBV12-4 . many